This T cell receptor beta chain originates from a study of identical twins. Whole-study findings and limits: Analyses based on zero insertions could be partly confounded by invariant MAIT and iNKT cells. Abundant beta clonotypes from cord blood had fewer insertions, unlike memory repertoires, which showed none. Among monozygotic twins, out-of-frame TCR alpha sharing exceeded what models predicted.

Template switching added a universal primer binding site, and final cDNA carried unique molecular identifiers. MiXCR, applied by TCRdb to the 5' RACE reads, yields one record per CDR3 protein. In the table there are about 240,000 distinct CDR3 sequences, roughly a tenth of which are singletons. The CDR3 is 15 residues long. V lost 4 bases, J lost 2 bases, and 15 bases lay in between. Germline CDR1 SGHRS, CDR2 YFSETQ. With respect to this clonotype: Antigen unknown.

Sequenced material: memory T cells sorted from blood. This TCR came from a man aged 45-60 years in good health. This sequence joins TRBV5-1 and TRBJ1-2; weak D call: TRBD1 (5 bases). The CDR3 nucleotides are TGCGCCAGCAGCCTCGGCCAGGGAGGAAACTATGGCTACACCTTC. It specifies CASSLGQGGNYGYTF.